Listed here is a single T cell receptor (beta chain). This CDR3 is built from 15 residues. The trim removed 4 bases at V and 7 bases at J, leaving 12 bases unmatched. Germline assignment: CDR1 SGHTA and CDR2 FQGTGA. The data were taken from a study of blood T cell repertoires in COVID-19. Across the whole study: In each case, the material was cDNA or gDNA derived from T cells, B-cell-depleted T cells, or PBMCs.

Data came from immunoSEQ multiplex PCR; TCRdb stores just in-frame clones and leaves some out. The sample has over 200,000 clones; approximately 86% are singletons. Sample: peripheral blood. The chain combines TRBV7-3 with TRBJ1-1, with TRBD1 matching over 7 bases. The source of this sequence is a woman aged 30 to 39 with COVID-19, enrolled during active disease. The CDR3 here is CASSSTRGLIREAFF. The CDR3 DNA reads TGTGCCAGCAGCTCCACCAGGGGGTTAATTCGTGAAGCTTTCTTT.